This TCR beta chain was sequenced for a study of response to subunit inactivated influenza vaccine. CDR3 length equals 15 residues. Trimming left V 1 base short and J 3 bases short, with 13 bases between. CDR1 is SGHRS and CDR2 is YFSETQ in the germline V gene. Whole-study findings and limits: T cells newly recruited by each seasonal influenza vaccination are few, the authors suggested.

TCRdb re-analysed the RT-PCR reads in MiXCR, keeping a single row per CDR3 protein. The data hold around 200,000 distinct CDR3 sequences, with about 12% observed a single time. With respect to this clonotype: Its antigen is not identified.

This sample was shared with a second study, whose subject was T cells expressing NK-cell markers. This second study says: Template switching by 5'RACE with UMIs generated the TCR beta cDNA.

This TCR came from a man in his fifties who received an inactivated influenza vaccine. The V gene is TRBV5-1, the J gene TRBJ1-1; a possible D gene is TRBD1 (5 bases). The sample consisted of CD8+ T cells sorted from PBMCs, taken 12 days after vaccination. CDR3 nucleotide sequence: TGCGCCAGCAGCTTGTCGTGGGGGGTGTACACTGAAGCTTTCTTT. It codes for CASSLSWGVYTEAFF.